Listed here are 19 T cell receptor beta chains from one sample, sequenced in a study of CD8+ T cells in alopecia areata. RNA, once extracted, was reverse transcribed into cDNA for use as the sequencing template. Sequenced by immunoSEQ multiplex PCR; TCRdb stores in-frame clones only, minus some. The sample shows about 180,000 clones, around half of them seen only once. Treatment in this sample: oral pan-JAK inhibitor, 5-10 mg twice daily. Sample: CD8+ T cells sorted from blood, taken at week 24, from a patient treated with tofacitinib. These receptors came from a human donor with alopecia areata.

This clone was recorded a few times. The rearrangement links TRBV15 to TRBJ2-1; D possibly corresponds to TRBD1 (5 bases). The CDR3 length is 14 residues. CDR1 LNHNV and CDR2 YYDKDF come from the germline V gene (reference sequence). The V gene lost 8 bases and the J gene lost 8 bases, with 19 bases spanning the gap. CDR3 sequence reads: CATGAGIGADEQFF. Written as DNA, the CDR3 is TGTGCCACCGGAGCTGGTATAGGGGCGGATGAGCAGTTCTTC.

This clone is a singleton in its sample. CDR3 in amino acids: CASSQGVGSYEQYF. CDR3 nucleotides: TGTGCCAGCAGCCAAGGGGTGGGCTCCTACGAGCAGTACTTC. This chain connects TRBV4-2 to TRBJ2-7, with D hard to call. This CDR3 has 14 residues. Trimming removed 1 base at V and 0 bases at J, with 7 bases between. The germline CDR1 and CDR2 sequences are LGHNA and YNFKEQ.

The J gene is TRBJ1-2, the V gene TRBV29-1; D is ambiguous. This CDR3 contains 15 residues. Germline assignment: CDR1 SQVTM and CDR2 ANQGSEA. V dropped 0 bases and J dropped 3 bases, with 14 bases sitting between them. CDR3 residues: CSVEDQRSGYYGYTF. The CDR3 nucleotides read TGCAGCGTTGAAGATCAAAGGTCTGGCTACTATGGCTACACCTTC.

This sequence joins TRBV4-1 and TRBJ1-1, with D possibly being TRBD1 (5 bases). Germline-derived CDR1 and CDR2 are MGHRA and YSYEKL. This CDR3 is built from 14 residues. The V gene lost 6 bases and the J gene lost 2 bases, with 13 bases spanning the gap. The CDR3 bases are TGCGCCAGCAGGGATGACAGACAAAACACTGAAGCTTTCTTT. As protein: CASRDDRQNTEAFF.

V and J are TRBV13 and TRBJ2-1; D might be TRBD1 (5 bases). Germline values: CDR1 PRHDT, CDR2 FYEKMQ (reference sequence). The length of the CDR3 is 15 residues. The V gene lost 4 bases and the J gene lost 6 bases, with 16 bases spanning the gap. CDR3 protein: CASSSQGSLGNEQFF. The DNA for the CDR3 is TGTGCCAGCAGCTCGCAGGGTTCGTTGGGCAATGAGCAGTTCTTC.

The chain joins TRBV12-5 to TRBJ2-2; TRBD1 aligns across 12 bases. Trimming removed 6 bases from V and 4 bases from J; junction bases left unmatched: 12. CDR3 length: 18 amino acids. CDR1 LGHNT and CDR2 FRNRAP come from the germline V gene. CDR3: CASGEKPGQGAFTGELFF. For the CDR3, the DNA is TGTGCTAGTGGCGAAAAACCGGGACAGGGGGCTTTCACCGGGGAGCTGTTTTTT. Full variable domain (outside the CDR3, taken from reference TRBV12-5 and TRBJ2-2): DARVTQTPRHKVTEMGQEVTMRCQPILGHNTVFWYRQTMMQGLELLAYFRNRAPLDDSGMPKDRFSAEMPDATLATLKIQPSEPRDSAVYFCASGEKPGQGAFTGELFFGEGSRLTVL.

This clone was observed a handful of times. The J gene is TRBJ1-4, the V gene TRBV29-1, with D tentatively TRBD1 (6 bases). The germline CDR1 and CDR2 sequences are SQVTM and ANQGSEA. The CDR3 has 14 residues. V was pared by 7 bases and J by 1 base, with 13 bases between. In DNA, the CDR3 is TGCAGCGCCCGACAGGCGGGAACTAATGAAAAACTGTTTTTT. The encoded protein is CSARQAGTNEKLFF.

This clone was detected only a few times. The rearrangement links TRBV7-2 to TRBJ1-1; D is perhaps TRBD1 (5 bases). The germline V and J ends were trimmed by 5 bases and 4 bases, with 11 bases remaining between them. CDR1 is SGHTA, CDR2 FQGNSA, per germline. This CDR3 is 13 amino acids long. The CDR3 bases are TGTGCCAGCAGCCCCTCCGGGGGCACTGAAGCTTTCTTT. Its translation: CASSPSGGTEAFF.

This clone was picked up a small number of times. This chain links TRBV5-6 with TRBJ2-1, with unresolved D. The CDR3 is 12 amino acids. Per germline, CDR1 SGHDT and CDR2 YYEEEE. Trimming cost V 0 bases and J 9 bases, with 7 bases left between them. CDR3 bases: TGTGCCAGCAGCTTGGGGCGCCGTGAGCAGTTCTTC. As protein: CASSLGRREQFF.

The chain combines TRBV5-1 with TRBJ1-1; D unresolved. Germline V gene data show CDR1 as SGHRS and CDR2 as YFSETQ. V was clipped by 4 bases and J by 0 bases, with 10 bases between them. This CDR3 contains 14 residues. This CDR3 reads CASSTTSMNTEAFF. The CDR3 DNA follows: TGCGCCAGCAGCACGACCAGTATGAACACTGAAGCTTTCTTT.

This rearrangement joins TRBV29-1 to TRBJ2-3, with TRBD2 identical over 16 bases. CDR1 and CDR2 from the germline V gene are SQVTM and ANQGSEA. V lost 3 bases and J lost 1; bases outside the gene matches: 4. CDR3 length equals 17 residues. CDR3 residues: CSVDGTSGGEGTDTQYF. The DNA for the CDR3 is TGCAGCGTTGATGGGACTAGCGGGGGGGAGGGCACAGATACGCAGTATTTT.

With respect to this clone: Other DNA sequences in this specimen translate into the identical CDR3. CDR3 in amino acids: CASSQDRGGYGYTF. The CDR3 bases are TGCGCCAGCAGCCAAGATCGTGGGGGCTATGGCTACACCTTC. This chain connects TRBV4-3 to TRBJ1-2, with a possible D match to TRBD1 (5 bases). Germline V gene lookup returns CDR1 LGHNA and CDR2 YSLEER. V lost 0 bases and J lost 4, with 9 bases in between. This CDR3 region has 14 residues.

The chain is built from TRBV10-2 and TRBJ1-1, with D tentatively TRBD1 (5 bases). Germline V CDR1 and CDR2: WSHSY, SAAADI. With 3 bases removed from V and 2 bases from J, the gap between germline ends came to 19 bases. There are 17 residues in the CDR3. The CDR3 sequence is CASSDLWGSLGNTEAFF. Written as DNA, the CDR3 is TGCGCCAGCAGTGACCTCTGGGGGTCTCTAGGTAACACTGAAGCTTTCTTT.

A few counts support this clone. This chain uses TRBV4-3 with TRBJ2-3; D is ambiguous. The CDR3 spans 16 residues. The germline V and J ends were trimmed by 4 bases and 1 base, with 15 bases remaining between them. Germline V gene sequence: CDR1 LGHNA, CDR2 YSLEER. The CDR3 sequence is CASSPGPRGGTDTQYF. The CDR3 DNA reads TGCGCCAGCAGCCCGGGCCCCCGCGGAGGCACAGATACGCAGTATTTT.

This chain joins TRBV14 and TRBJ1-2; unclear D gene. The ends were cut back, 6 bases at V and 0 bases at J, with 8 bases in the middle. The CDR3 has 13 amino acids. Germline CDR1 is SGHDN and CDR2 is FVKESK. CDR3 bases: TGTGCCAGCAGTTATTCGGCTAACTATGGCTACACCTTC. This gives the protein CASSYSANYGYTF.

The gene calls are TRBV13 and TRBJ2-7; D possibly uses TRBD1 or TRBD2 (5 bases each). The CDR3 loop spans 13 amino acids. The V and J ends lost 5 bases and 4 bases respectively, with 12 bases between them. Germline CDR1 and CDR2: PRHDT and FYEKMQ (reference sequence). CDR3 nucleotide sequence: TGTGCCAGCAGCCCCCCGGGACCATACGAGCAGTACTTC. This codes for CASSPPGPYEQYF.

This clone was detected a few times. The chain uses TRBV9 and TRBJ1-1; 8 nucleotides agree with TRBD1. The junction had 7 bases not matched to a gene; V was cut back by 3 bases and J by 3 bases. CDR1 is SGDLS and CDR2 is YYNGEE in the germline V gene. This CDR3 comprises 15 residues. The CDR3 bases are TGTGCCAGCAGCGCCGTTGAGGACAGGGACACTGAAGCTTTCTTT. Translation: CASSAVEDRDTEAFF.

CDR3 nucleotides: TGTGCCAGCAGCTTGAGAGCCGGACGGGGGGGCCGCCACGAGCAGTACTTC. It translates to CASSLRAGRGGRHEQYF. The J gene is TRBJ2-7, the V gene TRBV5-4; 8 bases fit TRBD2. V was pared by 1 base and J by 5 bases, with 14 bases of the junction left unmatched. CDR3 size: 17 residues. Germline values: CDR1 SGHNT, CDR2 YYREEE (reference sequence).

The chain couples TRBV11-3 to TRBJ2-7, with 15 nucleotides matching TRBD2. This CDR3 comprises 19 residues. Germline CDR1 SGHNT, CDR2 YENEEA. Trimming at V came to 4 bases and at J to 1 base, leaving 11 bases not matched to a gene. CDR3 in DNA: TGTGCCAGCAGCTCCCCCAGGGGGACTAGCGGGGGGTCGTCCTACGAGCAGTACTTC. Translated: CASSSPRGTSGGSSYEQYF. The full variable domain, rest sourced from reference TRBV11-3 and TRBJ2-7, is EAGVVQSPRYKIIEKKQPVAFWCNPISGHNTLYWYLQNLGQGPELLIRYENEEAVDDSQLPKDRFSAERLKGVDSTLKIQPAELGDSAVYLCASSSPRGTSGGSSYEQYFGPGTRLTVT.